Below, 21 T cell receptor beta chains from the same sample are listed, as sequenced in a study of human T cells and chemical hapten exposure. Time point defined: patch test 1, 2 weeks after DPC sensitization. Treatment defined: therapeutic diphenylcyclopropenone sensitization with weekly scalp DPC. TCRdb processed the RACE reads anew with MiXCR; each CDR3 protein has one entry. Seen here are roughly 380,000 distinct CDR3 sequences, more than 4.5% observed once, and the top ten hold about 2.1%. Here the sequenced sample was whole blood, taken in connection with sensitization to the hapten diphenylcyclopropenone (DPC). These receptors all stem from a woman between 50 and 59 years old with alopecia areata. Some clones in this sample may be carry-over from other donors' samples.

This clonotype was seen repeatedly, ten times or more. This chain links TRBV4-1 with TRBJ1-5, with D perhaps TRBD1 (5 bases). The CDR3 runs 16 residues. Looked up from germline, CDR1 is MGHRA and CDR2 is YSYEKL. The germline V and J ends were trimmed by 4 bases and 0 bases, with 13 bases remaining between them. The CDR3: CASSPTRGGSNQPQHF. CDR3 in DNA: TGCGCCAGCAGCCCTACTCGGGGGGGTAGCAATCAGCCCCAGCATTTT.

At least ten counts were recorded for this clonotype. The chain has TRBV20-1 and TRBJ2-3; the match to TRBD2 covers 10 bases. From germline, CDR1 is DFQATT and CDR2 SNEGSKA (reference sequence). The CDR3 runs 15 residues. Germline trimming cut 1 base from V and 6 bases from J; bases unmatched to any gene: 7. The CDR3 DNA is TGCAGTGCTAGAGCCACTAGCGGGAATGTGGATACGCAGTATTTT. This gives the protein CSARATSGNVDTQYF.

As regards this clonotype: An end of the junction differs from the germline gene, which may be a read error. The chain carries TRBV18 and TRBJ2-5, with 10 positions matching TRBD2. Germline V CDR1 and CDR2: KGHSH, LQKENI. This CDR3 spans 17 amino acids. CDR3 bases: TGTGCCAGCTCACCCCGGACTAGCGGAGCCTCCCAAAAGACCCAGTACTTC. It codes for CASSPRTSGASQKTQYF. Using reference TRBV18 and TRBJ2-5 for the parts outside the CDR3, the full variable domain is NAGVMQNPRHLVRRRGQEARLRCSPMKGHSHVYWYRQLPEEGLKFMVYLQKENIIDESGMPKERFSAEFPKEGPSILRIQQVVRGDSAAYFCASSPRTSGASQKTQYFGPGTRLLVL.

This clonotype has only a few counts. CDR3 DNA: TGTGCCAGCAGCCGAGGGGGACTAGCGGGAACCACATGGGAGACCCAGTACTTC. Encoded protein: CASSRGGLAGTTWETQYF. This chain links TRBV3-1 with TRBJ2-5; 13 bases match TRBD2. The CDR3 loop spans 18 amino acids. V was clipped by 4 bases and J by 5 bases; unmatched bases: 13. Germline V gene data show CDR1 as LGHDT and CDR2 as YNNKEL (reference sequence).

This clonotype was recorded at least ten times. This chain links TRBV20-1 with TRBJ1-1; tentatively, D is TRBD1 (5 bases). The CDR3 loop spans 15 amino acids. The germline V gene encodes CDR1 DFQATT and CDR2 SNEGSKA (reference sequence). V was cut by 3 bases and J by 3 bases, with 17 bases left in between. CDR3 residues: CSARDHGARYTEAFF. The CDR3, as DNA: TGCAGTGCTAGGGACCACGGGGCGCGATACACTGAAGCTTTCTTT.

This clonotype occurred many times. This chain links TRBV4-3 with TRBJ2-7; possibly TRBD1 for D (6 bases). The ends were cut back, 4 bases at V and 6 bases at J, with 16 bases in the middle. The CDR3 consists of 14 residues. Germline loops: CDR1 LGHNA, CDR2 YSLEER. CDR3: CASSPTPTGSEQYF. CDR3 coding DNA: TGCGCCAGCAGCCCGACCCCGACAGGATCCGAGCAGTACTTC.

This clonotype was observed a handful of times. V is TRBV21-1 and J is TRBJ2-5. TRBV21-1 counts as a pseudogene. CDR3 length equals 11 residues. CDR3 in amino acids: CASSNRETQYF. The CDR3 DNA reads TGTGCCAGCAGCAACCGGGAGACCCAGTACTTC.

A few counts support this clonotype. The J gene is TRBJ2-5, the V gene TRBV27; 11 positions match TRBD1. The germline CDR1 and CDR2 sequences are MNHEY and SMNVEV (reference sequence). This CDR3 contains 16 residues. J was trimmed by 7 bases and V by 4 bases; bases with no gene match: 11. Here the CDR3 reads CASSSTGTGGLGTQYF. DNA for the CDR3: TGTGCCAGCAGTTCTACCGGGACAGGGGGTTTAGGGACCCAGTACTTC.

This clonotype was seen ten or more times. The rearrangement uses TRBV12-3 or TRBV12-4 and TRBJ1-5; 7 bases match TRBD1. Germline trimming cut 6 bases from V and 2 bases from J; bases unmatched to any gene: 10. CDR3 length: 16 amino acids. The CDR3 here is CASSPTGTAGNQPQHF. The DNA of the CDR3 is TGTGCCAGCAGCCCTACGGGGACAGCTGGCAATCAGCCCCAGCATTTT.

This clonotype was counted between two and nine times. The CDR3 DNA follows: TGTGCCAGCAGCAAATTCAGCGGGGGGGCGGCAGATACGCAGTATTTT. Amino acids: CASSKFSGGAADTQYF. The chain has TRBV13 and TRBJ2-3, with 10 bases that match TRBD2. Per the germline V gene, CDR1 is PRHDT and CDR2 is FYEKMQ (reference sequence). V was clipped by 5 bases and J by 4 bases; unmatched bases: 9. CDR3 length: 16 amino acids.

In the case of this clonotype: A read error is possible here, since a much larger clone lies one base away. The gene calls are TRBV18 and TRBJ2-3; weak D call: TRBD1 (5 bases). In germline, CDR1 is KGHSH, CDR2 LQKENI. Trimming took off 2 bases at V and 4 bases at J, with 16 bases between the two ends. The CDR3 is 16 residues long. CDR3 DNA: TGTGCCAGCTCACCATTACCCTGGGGCGAAGCAGATACGCAGTATTTT. It translates to CASSPLPWGEADTQYF.

In its sample, this clonotype was seen a few times. The rearrangement links TRBV12-3 or TRBV12-4 to TRBJ2-1; D not resolved. The length of the CDR3 is 13 residues. With 3 bases removed from V and 4 bases from J, the gap between germline ends came to 7 bases. The CDR3 DNA reads as TGTGCCAGCAGTTTGAGTCGGTACAATGAGCAGTTCTTC. Protein: CASSLSRYNEQFF.

This clonotype appeared a single time. A much larger clone differs from this one at a single base, so this may be a read error. The gene calls are TRBV5-1 and TRBJ1-6; 7 bases match TRBD1. Germline-derived CDR1 and CDR2 are SGHRS and YFSETQ. V lost 4 bases and J lost 6; bases outside the gene matches: 7. The CDR3 length is 15 residues. The CDR3: CASSRMEGANSPLHF. As DNA, the CDR3 is TGCGCCAGCAGCCGTATGGAGGGGGCTAATTCACCCCTCCACTTT.

This clonotype was detected ten times or more. The V and J genes are TRBV5-1 and TRBJ2-4, with 8 bases that match TRBD1. J was trimmed by 9 bases and V by 3 bases; bases with no gene match: 11. CDR1 and CDR2 (germline): SGHRS, YFSETQ. The CDR3 length is 15 residues. As DNA, the CDR3 is TGCGCCAGCAGCTCCCCGGGACAGGCGGGGTTCATTCAGTACTTC. Translation: CASSSPGQAGFIQYF.

This clonotype was seen many times. The V and J genes are TRBV29-1 and TRBJ2-7, with TRBD1 as a possible D gene (5 bases). The V end lost 7 bases, the J end lost 5 bases, and 12 bases lay between the germline ends. CDR3 size: 11 residues. Per germline, CDR1 SQVTM and CDR2 ANQGSEA. The DNA for the CDR3 is TGCAGCGCAGGGAAAGCAGACGAGCAGTACTTC. Encoded protein: CSAGKADEQYF.

The chain is built from TRBV5-1 and TRBJ1-1; D is unresolved. CDR3 length: 13 residues. The germline gives CDR1 SGHRS, CDR2 YFSETQ. The V and J ends lost 3 bases and 11 bases respectively, with 17 bases between them. The CDR3 protein is CASSSGPLAVAFF. CDR3 coding DNA: TGCGCCAGCAGCTCCGGACCGTTGGCAGTGGCTTTCTTT.

In this sample, this clonotype turned up many times. This chain joins TRBV12-3 or TRBV12-4 and TRBJ2-2; TRBD1 matches at 9 bases. The J segment lost 2 bases and the V segment lost 7 bases, leaving 5 bases of the junction unmatched. The CDR3 runs 15 residues. The CDR3 nucleotides read TGTGCCAGCATTCCGGGACAGGGCAACACCGGGGAGCTGTTTTTT. As protein: CASIPGQGNTGELFF.

This clonotype has a count of ten or more. The chain combines TRBV29-1 with TRBJ2-5, with D tentatively TRBD1 (6 bases). Germline CDR1 reads SQVTM; CDR2 reads ANQGSEA. The germline V and J ends were trimmed by 2 bases and 5 bases, with 18 bases remaining between them. The CDR3 sequence is 15 residues long. The CDR3 spells CSVERSRGEYETQYF. The CDR3 DNA reads as TGCAGCGTTGAAAGGAGCAGGGGCGAGTATGAGACCCAGTACTTC.

This clonotype has just a few counts. The rearrangement uses TRBV29-1 and TRBJ2-5; TRBD2 matches at 9 bases. Germline V gene data show CDR1 as SQVTM and CDR2 as ANQGSEA. V dropped 0 bases and J dropped 9; count of bases not matched to a gene: 17. The CDR3 is 17 residues long. The CDR3 region is CSVEDPMAGGSGGAQYF. The CDR3, as DNA: TGCAGCGTTGAAGATCCAATGGCGGGAGGGAGTGGGGGTGCCCAGTACTTC.

This clonotype was observed many times. V usage is TRBV20-1 and J usage is TRBJ2-7, with D hard to call. The CDR3 runs 12 residues. Germline V lookup: CDR1 DFQATT, CDR2 SNEGSKA (reference sequence). V was pared by 5 bases and J by 9 bases, with 17 bases between. This CDR3 is CSAFLPARGQYF. As DNA, the CDR3 is TGCAGTGCTTTCCTCCCGGCGCGAGGGCAGTACTTC.

This clonotype was counted at least ten times. The rearrangement uses TRBV6-6 and TRBJ2-7; 8 positions agree with TRBD1. This CDR3 has 13 residues. V lost 6 bases and J lost 4; bases outside the gene matches: 5. The V gene's germline CDR1 is MNHNY and CDR2 SVGAGI (reference sequence). The CDR3, as DNA: TGTGCCAGCAGGGAGACAGGGGAATACGAGCAGTACTTC. Translating gives CASRETGEYEQYF.